A selection of T cell receptor beta chains follows, all from one sample in a study of blood T cell repertoires in COVID-19. Profiled with immunoSEQ multiplex PCR; TCRdb holds only in-frame clones, not every one. The table shows about 300,000 clones, with about 87% occurring only once. The sequenced sample consisted of peripheral blood. Every receptor here comes from a woman aged 25 to 39 with COVID-19, enrolled during active disease. The CDR3 runs from the conserved cysteine through the conserved F or W. D genes are given only for firm matches. The listing skips clone size in some rows; elsewhere it reads once, few, many or a size class.

cdr3_aa: CASGPRGGELFF; cdr3_nt: TGTGCCAGCGGTCCAAGGGGGGGGGAGCTGTTTTTT; j_call: TRBJ2-2; clone_size: .; v_call: TRBV6-5; d_call: .
cdr3_aa: CASSPYRVAGAYNEQFF; cdr3_nt: TGTGCCAGCTCACCCTACAGGGTAGCGGGGGCCTACAATGAGCAGTTCTTC; j_call: TRBJ2-1; clone_size: .; v_call: TRBV18; d_call: TRBD2
cdr3_aa: CASSESGVQLAYYGYTF; cdr3_nt: TGTGCCAGCAGTGAATCGGGTGTTCAGCTGGCTTACTATGGCTACACCTTC; j_call: TRBJ1-2; clone_size: .; v_call: TRBV6-1; d_call: .
cdr3_aa: CATIRPLTGKSQPQHF; cdr3_nt: TGTGCCACCATACGACCCCTAACAGGGAAGAGTCAGCCCCAGCATTTT; j_call: TRBJ1-5; clone_size: .; v_call: TRBV24-1; d_call: .
cdr3_aa: CAWTRQGEVVGYTF; cdr3_nt: TGTGCCTGGACTAGACAGGGTGAAGTTGTGGGCTACACCTTC; j_call: TRBJ1-2; clone_size: .; v_call: TRBV30; d_call: TRBD1
cdr3_aa: CASTRLAGGQETQYF; cdr3_nt: TGTGCCAGCACGAGACTAGCGGGGGGGCAAGAGACCCAGTACTTC; j_call: TRBJ2-5; clone_size: once; v_call: TRBV27; d_call: TRBD2
cdr3_aa: CASGLVRGTGENEKLFF; cdr3_nt: TGTGCTAGTGGTTTGGTACGCGGGACAGGGGAGAATGAAAAACTGTTTTTT; j_call: TRBJ1-4; clone_size: .; v_call: TRBV12-5; d_call: TRBD1
cdr3_aa: CASSLRAGYLGEQYF; cdr3_nt: TGTGCCAGCAGCTTACGGGCGGGGTATCTAGGCGAGCAGTACTTC; j_call: TRBJ2-7; clone_size: .; v_call: TRBV13; d_call: .
cdr3_aa: CASSPGQAMNTEAFF; cdr3_nt: TGTGCCAGCAGCCCAGGACAGGCGATGAACACTGAAGCTTTCTTT; j_call: TRBJ1-1; clone_size: once; v_call: TRBV9; d_call: TRBD1
cdr3_aa: CASRPRDIAYNSPLHF; cdr3_nt: TGTGCCAGCAGGCCCCGGGACATCGCCTATAATTCACCCCTCCACTTT; j_call: TRBJ1-6; clone_size: .; v_call: TRBV5-5; d_call: .
cdr3_aa: CASSYSEEINYGYTF; cdr3_nt: TGTGCCAGCAGTTATTCGGAGGAGATCAACTATGGCTACACCTTC; j_call: TRBJ1-2; clone_size: .; v_call: TRBV6-9; d_call: .
cdr3_aa: CASSLGGNYGYTF; cdr3_nt: TGTGCCAGCAGCTTAGGAGGGAACTATGGCTACACCTTC; j_call: TRBJ1-2; clone_size: .; v_call: TRBV7-8; d_call: .
cdr3_aa: CASSLLSVRGEGYTF; cdr3_nt: TGTGCCAGCAGCCTCTTGTCGGTTAGGGGCGAAGGCTACACCTTC; j_call: TRBJ1-2; clone_size: .; v_call: TRBV11-2; d_call: .
cdr3_aa: CASSPALTGLLNTEAFF; cdr3_nt: TGTGCCAGCTCACCTGCCTTGACAGGACTCTTAAACACTGAAGCTTTCTTT; j_call: TRBJ1-1; clone_size: .; v_call: TRBV18; d_call: .
cdr3_aa: CASSVEQGGNTIYF; cdr3_nt: TGTGCCAGCAGCGTAGAACAGGGCGGAAACACCATATATTTT; j_call: TRBJ1-3; clone_size: .; v_call: TRBV9; d_call: .
cdr3_aa: CASSPSRGYGYTF; cdr3_nt: TGTGCCAGCTCACCCTCCCGGGGATATGGCTACACCTTC; j_call: TRBJ1-2; clone_size: .; v_call: TRBV18; d_call: .
cdr3_aa: CASSLYETEYGYTF; cdr3_nt: TGTGCCAGCAGTTTGTACGAGACAGAATATGGCTACACCTTC; j_call: TRBJ1-2; clone_size: .; v_call: TRBV28; d_call: .